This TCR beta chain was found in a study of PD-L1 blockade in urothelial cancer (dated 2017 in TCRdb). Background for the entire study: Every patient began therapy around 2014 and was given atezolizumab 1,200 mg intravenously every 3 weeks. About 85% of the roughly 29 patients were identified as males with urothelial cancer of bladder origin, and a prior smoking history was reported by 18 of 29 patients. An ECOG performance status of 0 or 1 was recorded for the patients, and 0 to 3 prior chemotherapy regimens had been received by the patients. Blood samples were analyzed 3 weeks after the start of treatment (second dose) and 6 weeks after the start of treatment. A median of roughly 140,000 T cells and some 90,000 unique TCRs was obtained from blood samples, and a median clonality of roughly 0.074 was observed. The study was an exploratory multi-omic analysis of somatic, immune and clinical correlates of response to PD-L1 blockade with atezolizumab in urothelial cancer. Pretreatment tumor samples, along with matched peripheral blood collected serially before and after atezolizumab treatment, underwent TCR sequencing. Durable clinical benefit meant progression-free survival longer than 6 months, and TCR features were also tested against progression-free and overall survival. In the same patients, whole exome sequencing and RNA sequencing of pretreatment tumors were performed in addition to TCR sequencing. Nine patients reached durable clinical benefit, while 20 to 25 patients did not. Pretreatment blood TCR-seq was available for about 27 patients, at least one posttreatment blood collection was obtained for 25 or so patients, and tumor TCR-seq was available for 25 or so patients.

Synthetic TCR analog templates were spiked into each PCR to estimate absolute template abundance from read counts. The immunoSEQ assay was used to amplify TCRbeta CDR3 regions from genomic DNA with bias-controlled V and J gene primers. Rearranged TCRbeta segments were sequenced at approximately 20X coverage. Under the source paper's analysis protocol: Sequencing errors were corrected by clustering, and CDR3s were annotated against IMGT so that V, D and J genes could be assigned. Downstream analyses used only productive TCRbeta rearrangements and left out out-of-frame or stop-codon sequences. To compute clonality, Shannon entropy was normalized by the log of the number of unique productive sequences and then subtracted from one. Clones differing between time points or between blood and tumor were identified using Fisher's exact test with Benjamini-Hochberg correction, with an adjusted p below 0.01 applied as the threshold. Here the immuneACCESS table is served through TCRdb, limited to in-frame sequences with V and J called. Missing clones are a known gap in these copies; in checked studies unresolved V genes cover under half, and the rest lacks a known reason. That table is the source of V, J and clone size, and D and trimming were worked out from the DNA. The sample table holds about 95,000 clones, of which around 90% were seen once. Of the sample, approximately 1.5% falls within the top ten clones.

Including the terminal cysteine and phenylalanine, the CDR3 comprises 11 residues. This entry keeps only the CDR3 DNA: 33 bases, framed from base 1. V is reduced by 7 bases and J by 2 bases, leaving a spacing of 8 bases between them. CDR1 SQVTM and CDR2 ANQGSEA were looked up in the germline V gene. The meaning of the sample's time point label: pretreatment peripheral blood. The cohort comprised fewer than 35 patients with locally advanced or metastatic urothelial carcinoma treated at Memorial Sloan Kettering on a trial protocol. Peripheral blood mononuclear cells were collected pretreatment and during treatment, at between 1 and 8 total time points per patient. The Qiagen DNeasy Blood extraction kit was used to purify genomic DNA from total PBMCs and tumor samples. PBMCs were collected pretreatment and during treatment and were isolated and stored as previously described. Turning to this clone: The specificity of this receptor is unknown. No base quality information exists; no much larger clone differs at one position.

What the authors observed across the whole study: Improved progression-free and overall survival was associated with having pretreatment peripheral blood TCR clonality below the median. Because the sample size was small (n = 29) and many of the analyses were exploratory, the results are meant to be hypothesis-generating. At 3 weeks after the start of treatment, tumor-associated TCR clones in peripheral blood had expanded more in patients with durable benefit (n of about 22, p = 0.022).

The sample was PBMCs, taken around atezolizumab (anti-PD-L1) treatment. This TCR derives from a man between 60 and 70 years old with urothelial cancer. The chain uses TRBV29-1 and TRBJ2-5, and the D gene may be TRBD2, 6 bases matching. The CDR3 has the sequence CSGGGQETQYF. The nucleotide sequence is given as TGCAGCGGTGGGGGGCAAGAGACCCAGTACTTC.